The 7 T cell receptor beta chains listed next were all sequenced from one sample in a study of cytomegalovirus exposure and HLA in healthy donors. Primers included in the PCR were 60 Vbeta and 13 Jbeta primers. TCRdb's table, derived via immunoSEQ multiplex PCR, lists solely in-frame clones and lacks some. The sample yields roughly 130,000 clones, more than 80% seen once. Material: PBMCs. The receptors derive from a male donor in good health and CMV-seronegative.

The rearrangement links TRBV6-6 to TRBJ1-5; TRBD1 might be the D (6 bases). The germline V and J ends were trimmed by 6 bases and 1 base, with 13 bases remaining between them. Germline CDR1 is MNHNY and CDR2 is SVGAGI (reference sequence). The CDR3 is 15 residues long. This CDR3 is CASRDTGKSNQPQHF. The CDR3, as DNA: TGTGCCAGCAGGGATACAGGGAAGAGCAATCAGCCCCAGCATTTT.

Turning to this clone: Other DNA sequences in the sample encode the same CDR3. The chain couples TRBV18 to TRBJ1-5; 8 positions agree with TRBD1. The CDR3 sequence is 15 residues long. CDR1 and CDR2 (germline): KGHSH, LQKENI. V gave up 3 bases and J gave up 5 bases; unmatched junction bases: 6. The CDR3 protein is CASSPGTGGDQPQHF. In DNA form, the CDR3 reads TGTGCCAGCTCACCTGGGACAGGTGGGGATCAGCCCCAGCATTTT.

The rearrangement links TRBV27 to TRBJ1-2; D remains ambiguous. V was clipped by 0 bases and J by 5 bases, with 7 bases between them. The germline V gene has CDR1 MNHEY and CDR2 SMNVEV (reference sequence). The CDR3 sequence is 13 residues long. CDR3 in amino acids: CASSLSSGYGYTF. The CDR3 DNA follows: TGTGCCAGCAGTTTATCGTCGGGTTATGGCTACACCTTC.

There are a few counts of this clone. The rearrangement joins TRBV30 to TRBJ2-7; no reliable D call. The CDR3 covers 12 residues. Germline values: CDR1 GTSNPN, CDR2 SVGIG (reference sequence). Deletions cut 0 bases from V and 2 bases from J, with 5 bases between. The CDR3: CAWSVTAYEQYF. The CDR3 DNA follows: TGTGCCTGGAGTGTAACAGCCTACGAGCAGTACTTC.

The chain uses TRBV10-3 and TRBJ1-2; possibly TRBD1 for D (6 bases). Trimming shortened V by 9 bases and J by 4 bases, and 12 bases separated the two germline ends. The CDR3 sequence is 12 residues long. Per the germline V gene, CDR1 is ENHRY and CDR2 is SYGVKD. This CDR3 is CAMYRAVYGYTF. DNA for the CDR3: TGTGCCATGTACAGGGCCGTCTATGGCTACACCTTC.

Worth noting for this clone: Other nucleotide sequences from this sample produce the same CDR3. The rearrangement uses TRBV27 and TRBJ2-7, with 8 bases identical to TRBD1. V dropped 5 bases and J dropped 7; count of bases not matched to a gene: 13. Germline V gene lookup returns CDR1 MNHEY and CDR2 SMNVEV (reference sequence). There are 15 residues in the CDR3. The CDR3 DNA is TGTGCCAGCAGTAGTTACGGACAGGGTCATTTGGAGCAGTACTTC. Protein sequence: CASSSYGQGHLEQYF.

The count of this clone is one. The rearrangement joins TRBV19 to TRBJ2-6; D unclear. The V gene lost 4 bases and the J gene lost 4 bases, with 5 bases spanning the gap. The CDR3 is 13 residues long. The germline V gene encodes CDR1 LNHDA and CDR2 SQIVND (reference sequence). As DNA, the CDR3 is TGTGCCAGTAGTACTATAGGGGCCAACGTCCTGACTTTC. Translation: CASSTIGANVLTF.